Below, 7 T cell receptor beta chains from the same sample are listed, as sequenced in a study of identical twins. Each CDR3 protein is one row after TCRdb ran MiXCR on the 5' RACE reads. Among approximately 690,000 distinct CDR3 sequences listed, roughly 6.2% were seen once. Sequencing input: naive T cells sorted from blood. The source of these receptors is a man aged 18 to 35 in good health.

The chain joins TRBV29-1 to TRBJ2-1, with no clear D. V was trimmed by 4 bases and J by 1 base, leaving 8 bases between them. The germline V gene has CDR1 SQVTM and CDR2 ANQGSEA. The CDR3 consists of 13 residues. CDR3 sequence reads: CSVAAVSYNEQFF. The CDR3 DNA sequence: TGCAGCGTTGCGGCGGTTTCCTACAATGAGCAGTTCTTC.

The chain uses TRBV5-6 and TRBJ1-1; D may be TRBD1 (5 bases). Germline V gene lookup returns CDR1 SGHDT and CDR2 YYEEEE. V was cut by 1 base and J by 0 bases, with 13 bases left in between. This CDR3 spans 16 amino acids. In DNA form, the CDR3 reads TGTGCCAGCAGCTTGTACAGGACGGACATGAACACTGAAGCTTTCTTT. It codes for CASSLYRTDMNTEAFF.

The CDR3 spells CASSDYGASVHNEQFF. In nucleotides, the CDR3 is TGTGCCAGCAGCGACTATGGGGCTAGCGTTCACAATGAGCAGTTCTTC. The gene calls are TRBV12-3 or TRBV12-4 and TRBJ2-1, with D perhaps TRBD2 (6 bases). The CDR3 has 16 amino acids. The V gene lost 6 bases and the J gene lost 5 bases, with 20 bases spanning the gap.

This sequence joins TRBV18 and TRBJ1-5; TRBD1 might be the D (5 bases). V lost 6 bases and J 0 bases, leaving 9 bases between the germline ends. Germline-derived CDR1 and CDR2 are KGHSH and LQKENI. The CDR3 consists of 14 residues. The CDR3 DNA sequence: TGTGCCAGCTCGGAAGGGGTTAGCAATCAGCCCCAGCATTTT. Translating it yields CASSEGVSNQPQHF.

This clonotype was counted a few times. The chain joins TRBV7-9 to TRBJ2-1; D tentatively reads TRBD1 or TRBD2 (6 bases each). This CDR3 is built from 12 residues. Germline loops: CDR1 SEHNR, CDR2 FQNEAQ (reference sequence). The V gene lost 1 base and the J gene lost 12 bases, with 10 bases spanning the gap. The CDR3 region is CASSLGGGLQFF. CDR3 coding DNA: TGTGCCAGCAGCTTAGGTGGGGGGCTGCAGTTCTTC.

There are many counts of this clonotype. J is TRBJ1-1 and V is TRBV6-1; tentatively, D is TRBD1 (5 bases). Germline V gene lookup returns CDR1 MNHNS and CDR2 SASEGT. V lost 1 base and J lost 0, with 12 bases in between. This CDR3 region has 16 residues. In nucleotides, the CDR3 is TGTGCCAGCAGTGAAGGGCGGGGCCTCTTGAACACTGAAGCTTTCTTT. This sequence encodes CASSEGRGLLNTEAFF.

This clonotype turned up a few times. The V gene is TRBV9, the J gene TRBJ1-1; D is undetermined. The CDR3 is 14 residues long. Trimming pared 2 bases from V and 2 bases from J, leaving 10 bases between. Germline CDR1 is SGDLS and CDR2 is YYNGEE. CDR3 sequence: CASSVGDLNTEAFF. Written as DNA, the CDR3 is TGTGCCAGCAGCGTTGGCGACCTTAACACTGAAGCTTTCTTT.